The sequence of this T cell receptor (beta chain) was determined in a study of T cells in Graves' hyperthyroidism and ophthalmopathy. Absence of ophthalmopathy progression within 18 months defined stable Graves' hyperthyroidism. RNA transcripts provided the source from which TCR beta CDR3 regions were amplified. The study used the HTBI primer set for a first-round RT-PCR of the TCR CDR3. TCRdb reprocessed the multiplex PCR reads via MiXCR and lists one record per CDR3 protein. The sample has some 600,000 distinct CDR3 sequences, 40% to 55% seen once. Germline assignment: CDR1 MNHEY and CDR2 SVGAGI. The CDR3 has 14 residues. V was cut by 6 bases and J by 5 bases, with 13 bases left in between.

The chain carries TRBV6-5 and TRBJ2-2; no definite D call. Source material: peripheral blood or thyroid tissue (not recorded which). The TCR comes from a woman aged 18-29 years with Graves' hyperthyroidism. CDR3 coding DNA: TGTGCCAGCAGCCTCCGTTTGGGGACCGGGGAGCTGTTTTTT. Amino acids: CASSLRLGTGELFF.